The present T cell receptor (beta chain) was sequenced within a study of blood T cell repertoires in COVID-19. As for the study in general: The cDNA or gDNA used as material had been derived from T cells, B-cell-depleted T cells, or PBMCs.

The sample holds one count of this clone. How the authors handled the data: For nucleated cells, counts were estimated from reference gene primer amplification. Sequencing used immunoSEQ multiplex PCR; TCRdb keeps in-frame clones, though not all of them. D and trimming come from the DNA, and the V and J calls and clone size come from that table. The table records approximately 53,000 clones, 82% of them present only once. The sequenced sample consisted of peripheral blood. The origin of this receptor is a woman aged 60-75 years with acute or convalescent COVID-19.

CDR3 nucleotides: TGCGCCAGCAGTACTCAGGGGAATGAGCAGTTCTTC. This encodes CASSTQGNEQFF. This rearrangement joins TRBV5-1 to TRBJ2-1; D is possibly TRBD1 (6 bases). The CDR3 length is 12 residues. Germline CDR1 reads SGHRS; CDR2 reads YFSETQ. V was shortened by 5 bases and J by 7 bases, with 10 bases between the two germline ends.